This TCR beta chain was recovered during a study of pediatric ulcerative colitis. This CDR3 contains 17 residues. Germline V gives CDR1 SGHDT, CDR2 YYEEEE. V was clipped by 0 bases and J by 10 bases, with 22 bases between them. This clone was seen just once. Its antigen is undetermined. Using immunoSEQ multiplex PCR, the repertoire was profiled, and TCRdb retains in-frame clones only, with some absent. The sample comprises roughly 45,000 clones, 60% to 85% of which are singletons, and 3% to 4.5% rests with the top ten. Whole-study findings and limits: Two rectal CDR3 clonotypes occurred in all ulcerative colitis patients.

The rectum was sampled with one to two pinch biopsies at colonoscopy. The V and J genes are TRBV5-6 and TRBJ2-2; D not certain. The TCR comes from a girl between 10 and 17 years old with moderate ulcerative colitis. The sample was gut tissue. CDR3 region: CASSLGSFSANPEELFF. The DNA for the CDR3 is TGTGCCAGCAGCTTGGGTAGCTTTTCGGCTAACCCCGAGGAGCTGTTTTTT.